This passage covers 5 T cell receptor beta chains from one sample sequenced in a study of T cell responses to AZD1222 COVID-19 vaccine. Some clones are missing from TCRdb's copy, which holds only in-frame ones; the method was immunoSEQ multiplex PCR. The data hold approximately 140,000 clones, with 94% observed a single time. The starting material was peripheral blood, obtained on day 0 of AZD1222 vaccination. These receptors came from an adult in good health.

Comment on this clone: Additional DNA sequences in this sample encode the identical CDR3. The rearrangement uses TRBV5-1 and TRBJ2-3; D remains ambiguous. The CDR3 length is 14 residues. Trimming left V 4 bases short and J 0 bases short, with 9 bases between. Germline V gene sequence: CDR1 SGHRS, CDR2 YFSETQ. The CDR3 DNA is TGCGCCAGCAGCCCACAGACTAGCACAGATACGCAGTATTTT. Protein product: CASSPQTSTDTQYF. Using reference TRBV5-1 and TRBJ2-3 for the parts outside the CDR3, the full variable domain is KAGVTQTPRYLIKTRGQQVTLSCSPISGHRSVSWYQQTPGQGLQFLFEYFSETQRNKGNFPGRFSGRQFSNSRSEMNVSTLELGDSALYLCASSPQTSTDTQYFGPGTRLTVL.

This clone appeared once. The gene calls are TRBV5-5 and TRBJ2-4; maybe TRBD2 (6 bases). There are 13 residues in the CDR3. The V end was cut by 0 bases, the J end by 9 bases, with 10 bases between. Germline CDR1 SGHKS, CDR2 YYEKEE (reference sequence). CDR3 loop: CASSLAPGGIQYF. Written as DNA, the CDR3 is TGTGCCAGCAGCTTGGCGCCCGGGGGCATTCAGTACTTC.

The chain joins TRBV7-9 to TRBJ1-1; D is ambiguous. The V end was cut by 4 bases, the J end by 7 bases, with 7 bases between. The CDR3 spans 11 residues. Germline loops: CDR1 SEHNR, CDR2 FQNEAQ (reference sequence). CDR3 DNA: TGTGCCAGCAGCTCAAACGTTGAAGCTTTCTTT. Translation: CASSSNVEAFF.

V and J are TRBV5-4 and TRBJ1-2, with 8 bases matching TRBD1. Germline-derived CDR1 and CDR2 are SGHNT and YYREEE (reference sequence). This CDR3 has 14 residues. J gave up 4 bases and V 3 bases, and 5 bases lay outside the gene matches. The CDR3 DNA follows: TGTGCCAGCAGCTCCGGACAGGGACCCTATGGCTACACCTTC. This translates into CASSSGQGPYGYTF.

V usage is TRBV19 and J usage is TRBJ2-7; weak D call: TRBD1 (6 bases). The ends were cut back, 5 bases at V and 6 bases at J, with 14 bases in the middle. The CDR3 spans 13 residues. Looked up from germline, CDR1 is LNHDA and CDR2 is SQIVND (reference sequence). CDR3 amino acids: CASSEQGSGEQYV. The CDR3 bases are TGTGCCAGTAGTGAGCAGGGGTCCGGCGAGCAGTACGTC.